The rows below give T cell receptor beta chains drawn from one sample of a study of identical twins. Each CDR3 protein gets one entry after TCRdb re-called the 5' RACE reads with MiXCR. The data hold under 300,000 distinct CDR3 sequences, with over 12% observed a single time. The sample was memory (CD45RO+) T cells sorted from blood. These receptors all stem from a woman aged 18-29 years in good health. Both conserved end residues are part of each CDR3. A D gene is named only where the DNA matches it firmly. Clone size, where shown, is once, few, many, or a class for clones that have expanded.

len: 16; d_gene: TRBD2; v_gene: TRBV5-1; j_gene: TRBJ2-5; abundance: few; CDR3aa: CASSLSLASGVETQYF; CDR3nt: TGCGCCAGCAGCTTGAGTTTGGCTAGCGGGGTGGAGACCCAGTACTTC
len: 15; d_gene: -; v_gene: TRBV10-1; j_gene: TRBJ1-1; abundance: -; CDR3aa: CASSESSGEYSEAFF; CDR3nt: TGCGCCAGCAGTGAGTCAAGTGGGGAGTACTCTGAAGCTTTCTTT
len: 13; d_gene: TRBD1; v_gene: TRBV6-2/TRBV6-3; j_gene: TRBJ2-1; abundance: -; CDR3aa: CASSYDGGQPGLF; CDR3nt: TGTGCCAGCAGTTATGATGGGGGACAGCCCGGGCTCTTC
len: 14; d_gene: -; v_gene: TRBV11-3; j_gene: TRBJ1-1; abundance: -; CDR3aa: CASSSSTGNTEAFF; CDR3nt: TGTGCCAGCAGCTCCTCGACAGGAAACACTGAAGCTTTCTTT
len: 15; d_gene: TRBD2; v_gene: TRBV11-2; j_gene: TRBJ2-1; abundance: many; CDR3aa: CASSLVTAGGVWQFF; CDR3nt: TGTGCCAGCAGCTTAGTAACAGCGGGAGGTGTCTGGCAGTTCTTC
len: 16; d_gene: TRBD1; v_gene: TRBV5-1; j_gene: TRBJ2-5; abundance: -; CDR3aa: CASSLGTGAYQETQYF; CDR3nt: TGCGCCAGCAGCTTGGGGACAGGGGCCTACCAAGAGACCCAGTACTTC
len: 15; d_gene: -; v_gene: TRBV21-1; j_gene: TRBJ2-7; abundance: -; CDR3aa: CASSKPAGIYYEQYF; CDR3nt: TGTGCCAGCAGCAAACCGGCGGGGATTTACTACGAGCAGTACTTC
len: 16; d_gene: TRBD2; v_gene: TRBV15; j_gene: TRBJ2-5; abundance: -; CDR3aa: CATSRDAGLAGETQYF; CDR3nt: TGTGCCACCAGCAGAGACGCGGGACTAGCGGGAGAGACCCAGTACTTC
len: 15; d_gene: TRBD1; v_gene: TRBV25-1; j_gene: TRBJ2-5; abundance: few; CDR3aa: CASSEWGQGKKTQYF; CDR3nt: TGTGCCAGCAGTGAATGGGGACAGGGGAAAAAGACCCAGTACTTC
len: 16; d_gene: TRBD2; v_gene: TRBV2; j_gene: TRBJ2-7; abundance: few; CDR3aa: CAMAGVAGGLPYEQYF; CDR3nt: TGTGCCATGGCGGGAGTAGCGGGAGGTCTCCCGTACGAGCAGTACTTC
len: 17; d_gene: TRBD1; v_gene: TRBV7-9; j_gene: TRBJ2-2; abundance: -; CDR3aa: CASSSYRDRGNTGELFF; CDR3nt: TGTGCCAGCAGCTCATACCGGGACAGGGGGAACACCGGGGAGCTGTTTTTT
len: 12; d_gene: -; v_gene: TRBV5-4; j_gene: TRBJ1-2; abundance: few; CDR3aa: CASSLPTDGYTF; CDR3nt: TGTGCCAGCAGCTTGCCAACAGATGGCTACACCTTC
len: 15; d_gene: TRBD2; v_gene: TRBV20-1; j_gene: TRBJ2-5; abundance: -; CDR3aa: CSAHRTSGRQETQYF; CDR3nt: TGCAGTGCCCACCGGACTAGCGGGAGGCAAGAGACCCAGTACTTC
len: 13; d_gene: TRBD1; v_gene: TRBV20-1; j_gene: TRBJ2-7; abundance: -; CDR3aa: CSAILGGSYEQYF; CDR3nt: TGCAGTGCCATTTTAGGGGGCAGCTACGAGCAGTACTTC
len: 14; d_gene: TRBD2; v_gene: TRBV27; j_gene: TRBJ2-1; abundance: -; CDR3aa: CASSGRILAAEQFF; CDR3nt: TGTGCCAGCAGTGGCAGAATTCTAGCGGCTGAGCAGTTCTTC
len: 13; d_gene: -; v_gene: TRBV5-1; j_gene: TRBJ1-4; abundance: few; CDR3aa: CASSEGAGEKLFF; CDR3nt: TGCGCCAGCAGTGAAGGGGCAGGTGAAAAACTGTTTTTT
len: 13; d_gene: TRBD1; v_gene: TRBV27; j_gene: TRBJ1-2; abundance: many; CDR3aa: CASSFRGGYGYTF; CDR3nt: TGTGCCAGCAGTTTCAGGGGGGGCTATGGCTACACCTTC